This is a list of T cell receptor beta chains from one sample in a study of radiotherapy plus CTLA-4 blockade in lung cancer. The method was immunoSEQ multiplex PCR; TCRdb's version includes in-frame clones alone and lacks a portion of them. The profile shows roughly 30,000 clones, about 75% of them singletons. The sequences come from peripheral blood, collected from a patient treated with radiotherapy plus ipilimumab. These receptors were collected from a human donor with non-small cell lung cancer that progressed on radiotherapy plus ipilimumab. Both conserved end residues are part of each CDR3. The D gene is left open where the match is weak. Only part of the rows carry a size: once, few, many, or a class if the clone is expanded.

len: 13; v_gene: TRBV30; d_gene: -; abundance: -; j_gene: TRBJ1-2; CDR3aa: CAWGPGGGYGYTF; CDR3nt: TGTGCCTGGGGTCCGGGAGGGGGCTATGGCTACACCTTC
len: 16; v_gene: TRBV7-8; d_gene: TRBD1; abundance: -; j_gene: TRBJ2-7; CDR3aa: CASSTPGTDITYEQYF; CDR3nt: TGTGCCAGCAGCACCCCCGGGACAGACATAACCTACGAGCAGTACTTC
len: 13; v_gene: TRBV5-1; d_gene: -; abundance: -; j_gene: TRBJ1-2; CDR3aa: CASSLDPNYGYTF; CDR3nt: TGCGCCAGCAGCTTGGACCCTAACTATGGCTACACCTTC
len: 16; v_gene: TRBV18; d_gene: TRBD1; abundance: -; j_gene: TRBJ1-1; CDR3aa: CASSPKGTGLSTEAFF; CDR3nt: TGTGCCAGCTCACCTAAGGGGACAGGCTTGAGCACTGAAGCTTTCTTT
len: 15; v_gene: TRBV28; d_gene: TRBD2; abundance: -; j_gene: TRBJ2-1; CDR3aa: CASIAGVAGVNEQFF; CDR3nt: TGTGCCAGCATCGCGGGGGTAGCGGGAGTAAATGAGCAGTTCTTC
len: 17; v_gene: TRBV9; d_gene: -; abundance: once; j_gene: TRBJ2-7; CDR3aa: CASSPGVGASGTYEQYF; CDR3nt: TGTGCCAGCAGCCCCGGTGTGGGGGCTAGCGGAACCTACGAGCAGTACTTC
len: 14; v_gene: TRBV2; d_gene: TRBD1; abundance: -; j_gene: TRBJ1-1; CDR3aa: CASSTGGGRTEAFF; CDR3nt: TGTGCCAGCAGCACAGGGGGCGGGCGCACTGAAGCTTTCTTT
len: 15; v_gene: TRBV4-2; d_gene: -; abundance: medium-sized; j_gene: TRBJ1-4; CDR3aa: CASSQDPQGRGKLFF; CDR3nt: TGTGCCAGCAGCCAAGATCCACAGGGACGGGGAAAACTGTTTTTT
len: 15; v_gene: TRBV5-7; d_gene: TRBD1; abundance: few; j_gene: TRBJ2-7; CDR3aa: CASSPWDRRSYEQYF; CDR3nt: TGTGCCAGCAGCCCCTGGGACAGGCGTTCCTACGAGCAGTACTTC
len: 17; v_gene: TRBV5-4; d_gene: TRBD2; abundance: -; j_gene: TRBJ2-3; CDR3aa: CASSRTTSGFSTDTQYF; CDR3nt: TGTGCCAGCAGCCGAACGACTAGCGGATTTAGCACAGATACGCAGTATTTT
len: 14; v_gene: TRBV28; d_gene: -; abundance: -; j_gene: TRBJ2-1; CDR3aa: CASQGSGRSNEQFF; CDR3nt: TGTGCCAGCCAAGGCAGTGGGCGGTCCAATGAGCAGTTCTTC
len: 16; v_gene: TRBV9; d_gene: -; abundance: -; j_gene: TRBJ2-7; CDR3aa: CASSVDPQGSSYEQYF; CDR3nt: TGTGCCAGCAGCGTAGATCCCCAGGGCAGCTCCTACGAGCAGTACTTC
len: 16; v_gene: TRBV5-4; d_gene: TRBD2; abundance: -; j_gene: TRBJ2-1; CDR3aa: CASSLPGAGGDNEQFF; CDR3nt: TGTGCCAGCAGCTTGCCCGGAGCGGGGGGCGACAATGAGCAGTTCTTC
len: 13; v_gene: TRBV2; d_gene: -; abundance: -; j_gene: TRBJ1-2; CDR3aa: CASTPGRPYGYTF; CDR3nt: TGTGCCAGCACCCCCGGAAGGCCCTATGGCTACACCTTC
len: 17; v_gene: TRBV4-3; d_gene: -; abundance: -; j_gene: TRBJ2-2; CDR3aa: CASSLQFWGLNTGELFF; CDR3nt: TGCGCCAGCAGCCTTCAATTCTGGGGGTTGAACACCGGGGAGCTGTTTTTT
len: 14; v_gene: TRBV11-2; d_gene: -; abundance: -; j_gene: TRBJ2-5; CDR3aa: CASSPDRTQETQYF; CDR3nt: TGTGCCAGCAGTCCCGACAGGACCCAAGAGACCCAGTACTTC
len: 13; v_gene: TRBV18; d_gene: -; abundance: -; j_gene: TRBJ2-3; CDR3aa: CASSPPGADTQYF; CDR3nt: TGTGCCAGCTCACCACCGGGCGCAGATACGCAGTATTTT
len: 11; v_gene: TRBV5-6; d_gene: -; abundance: -; j_gene: TRBJ2-3; CDR3aa: CASSLKDTQYF; CDR3nt: TGTGCCAGCAGCTTGAAAGATACGCAGTATTTT
len: 12; v_gene: TRBV19; d_gene: -; abundance: -; j_gene: TRBJ2-1; CDR3aa: CASSRWGDEQFF; CDR3nt: TGTGCCAGTAGTAGGTGGGGTGATGAGCAGTTCTTC
len: 15; v_gene: TRBV5-1; d_gene: TRBD2; abundance: -; j_gene: TRBJ2-1; CDR3aa: CASSSGLAGGFEQFF; CDR3nt: TGCGCCAGCAGCTCGGGACTAGCGGGAGGGTTTGAGCAGTTCTTC
len: 15; v_gene: TRBV10-3; d_gene: TRBD2; abundance: -; j_gene: TRBJ2-3; CDR3aa: CAISASGNSGDTQYF; CDR3nt: TGTGCCATCAGTGCGAGCGGGAATTCGGGGGATACGCAGTATTTT
len: 17; v_gene: TRBV2; d_gene: TRBD2; abundance: -; j_gene: TRBJ2-3; CDR3aa: CASTEGLAGPSTDTQYF; CDR3nt: TGTGCCAGCACCGAGGGACTAGCGGGTCCTAGCACAGATACGCAGTATTTT
len: 14; v_gene: TRBV28; d_gene: -; abundance: once; j_gene: TRBJ1-2; CDR3aa: CASRVEGLDYGYTF; CDR3nt: TGTGCCAGCAGAGTTGAGGGGTTAGACTATGGCTACACCTTC
len: 13; v_gene: TRBV4-1; d_gene: -; abundance: -; j_gene: TRBJ2-5; CDR3aa: CASSQSTEETQYF; CDR3nt: TGCGCCAGCAGCCAGTCGACCGAAGAGACCCAGTACTTC
len: 13; v_gene: TRBV28; d_gene: TRBD1; abundance: -; j_gene: TRBJ2-7; CDR3aa: CATPGQGPYEQYF; CDR3nt: TGTGCCACACCGGGACAGGGCCCCTACGAGCAGTACTTC
len: 14; v_gene: TRBV4-3; d_gene: -; abundance: -; j_gene: TRBJ1-4; CDR3aa: CASSRTDTNEKLFF; CDR3nt: TGCGCCAGCAGCCGCACAGACACTAATGAAAAACTGTTTTTT
len: 14; v_gene: TRBV9; d_gene: -; abundance: -; j_gene: TRBJ1-2; CDR3aa: CASSVGSDLYGYTF; CDR3nt: TGTGCCAGCAGCGTAGGTTCAGACCTCTATGGCTACACCTTC
len: 15; v_gene: TRBV28; d_gene: -; abundance: once; j_gene: TRBJ1-5; CDR3aa: CASSPSVWGIQPQHF; CDR3nt: TGTGCCAGCAGTCCCTCGGTGTGGGGGATCCAGCCCCAGCATTTT
len: 15; v_gene: TRBV27; d_gene: TRBD2; abundance: -; j_gene: TRBJ2-1; CDR3aa: CASSSGRAPYNEQFF; CDR3nt: TGTGCCAGTTCTAGCGGGAGGGCACCCTACAATGAGCAGTTCTTC
len: 13; v_gene: TRBV11-2; d_gene: -; abundance: few; j_gene: TRBJ1-1; CDR3aa: CASSLEADTEAFF; CDR3nt: TGTGCCAGCAGCTTGGAAGCAGACACTGAAGCTTTCTTT
len: 13; v_gene: TRBV6-5; d_gene: -; abundance: -; j_gene: TRBJ1-2; CDR3aa: CASSYSRNYGYTF; CDR3nt: TGTGCCAGCAGTTACTCCAGAAACTATGGCTACACCTTC
len: 14; v_gene: TRBV5-1; d_gene: -; abundance: -; j_gene: TRBJ2-3; CDR3aa: CASSSTEGTDTQYF; CDR3nt: TGCGCCAGCAGCTCCACAGAAGGCACAGATACGCAGTATTTT
len: 14; v_gene: TRBV5-1; d_gene: -; abundance: -; j_gene: TRBJ2-7; CDR3aa: CASSLTLSYNEQYF; CDR3nt: TGCGCCAGCAGCTTGACCCTTTCGTACAACGAGCAGTACTTC
len: 17; v_gene: TRBV11-2; d_gene: -; abundance: -; j_gene: TRBJ1-2; CDR3aa: CASSIDLTSRKIYGYTF; CDR3nt: TGTGCCAGCAGCATAGATTTAACAAGCAGAAAGATCTATGGCTACACCTTC
len: 12; v_gene: TRBV29-1; d_gene: -; abundance: -; j_gene: TRBJ2-5; CDR3aa: CSVVPEQETQYF; CDR3nt: TGCAGCGTTGTACCCGAGCAAGAGACCCAGTACTTC
len: 14; v_gene: TRBV11-2; d_gene: -; abundance: -; j_gene: TRBJ2-2; CDR3aa: CASSGGVVTGELFF; CDR3nt: TGTGCCAGCAGCGGCGGTGTGGTCACCGGGGAGCTGTTTTTT
len: 15; v_gene: TRBV9; d_gene: TRBD2; abundance: -; j_gene: TRBJ2-5; CDR3aa: CASSVASGRRETQYF; CDR3nt: TGTGCCAGCAGCGTGGCTAGCGGGAGGAGAGAGACCCAGTACTTC
len: 17; v_gene: TRBV7-9; d_gene: TRBD2; abundance: -; j_gene: TRBJ2-1; CDR3aa: CASSLGSGLADYNEQFF; CDR3nt: TGTGCCAGCAGCTTAGGATCCGGACTAGCGGACTACAATGAGCAGTTCTTC
len: 16; v_gene: TRBV11-2; d_gene: TRBD2; abundance: -; j_gene: TRBJ2-1; CDR3aa: CASSWRTSGSGYEQFF; CDR3nt: TGTGCCAGCAGCTGGCGGACTAGCGGGAGTGGGTATGAGCAGTTCTTC
len: 16; v_gene: TRBV7-3; d_gene: -; abundance: -; j_gene: TRBJ2-1; CDR3aa: CASSSRPGDNYNEQFF; CDR3nt: TGTGCCAGCAGCTCCCGCCCGGGGGACAACTACAATGAGCAGTTCTTC
len: 14; v_gene: TRBV6-6; d_gene: -; abundance: -; j_gene: TRBJ1-2; CDR3aa: CASSYSIADYGYTF; CDR3nt: TGTGCCAGCAGTTACTCGATAGCGGACTATGGCTACACCTTC
len: 13; v_gene: TRBV6-5; d_gene: TRBD2; abundance: -; j_gene: TRBJ2-2; CDR3aa: CASNRGGIGELFF; CDR3nt: TGTGCCAGCAATCGCGGGGGGATCGGGGAGCTGTTTTTT